The 12 T cell receptor beta chains below come from one sample, sequenced in a study of identical twins (dated by TCRdb to between 2015 and 2016). The library was made by 5' RACE. Sequenced using an Illumina HiSeq 2000. TCRdb reprocessing: public reads trimmed at Q25 with fastp, clones called with MiXCR, in-frame beta chains kept. Each CDR3 protein gets just one entry, which takes the most common genes and DNA from the rows behind it. For this sample there are nearly 650,000 distinct CDR3 sequences; around 7.4% appear just once. Of the sample, 1.6% falls within the top ten clones. These data also featured in a second study, about yellow fever vaccine responses in identical twins.

The specimen was PBMCs. Every receptor here comes from a woman aged 18-35 years in good health.

This clonotype was seen a handful of times. The chain employs TRBV20-1 and TRBJ1-5, with a possible D match to TRBD1 (5 bases). The CDR3 is 12 residues long. Germline CDR1 DFQATT, CDR2 SNEGSKA (reference sequence). V shed 5 bases and J shed 4 bases, with 9 bases lying between them. CDR3 sequence: CSARQTNQPQHF. In nucleotides, the CDR3 is TGCAGTGCTCGACAGACTAATCAGCCCCAGCATTTT.

In its sample, this clonotype was seen many times. The chain is built from TRBV6-5 and TRBJ1-2; 12 nucleotides line up with TRBD1. The CDR3 runs 17 residues. The junction had 10 bases not matched to a gene; V was cut back by 4 bases and J by 4 bases. Looked up from germline, CDR1 is MNHEY and CDR2 is SVGAGI. Here the CDR3 reads CASSLSGQGALGYGYTF. The CDR3 DNA follows: TGTGCCAGCAGTTTGTCGGGACAGGGGGCTTTGGGCTATGGCTACACCTTC.

This clonotype showed up many times. This chain links TRBV2 with TRBJ2-1, with TRBD1 as a possible D gene (5 bases). V lost 6 bases and J 2 bases, leaving 14 bases between the germline ends. CDR1 SNHLY and CDR2 FYNNEI come from the germline V gene. This CDR3 region has 15 residues. The CDR3 region is CASSQGVGPYNEQFF. In DNA form, the CDR3 reads TGTGCCAGCAGCCAAGGGGTTGGTCCCTACAATGAGCAGTTCTTC. Full variable domain (remainder filled in from reference TRBV2 and TRBJ2-1): EPEVTQTPSHQVTQMGQEVILRCVPISNHLYFYWYRQILGQKVEFLVSFYNNEISEKSEIFDDQFSVERPDGSNFTLKIRSTKLEDSAMYFCASSQGVGPYNEQFFGPGTRLTVL.

This clonotype was counted only a few times. Here the CDR3 reads CASSDAGAVQETQYF. CDR3 in DNA: TGTGCCAGCAGTGACGCGGGAGCCGTCCAGGAGACCCAGTACTTC. V is TRBV25-1 and J is TRBJ2-5; 7 bases line up with TRBD2. CDR1 is MGHDK and CDR2 is SYGVNS in the germline V gene. The CDR3 consists of 15 residues. V gave up 3 bases and J gave up 5 bases; unmatched junction bases: 9.

The table lists this clonotype with a few counts. The V call is TRBV28, the J call TRBJ2-7; TRBD2 might be the D (6 bases). Germline V gene lookup returns CDR1 MDHEN and CDR2 SYDVKM. The CDR3 is 16 amino acids. Trimming stripped 1 base from V and 0 bases from J, with 13 bases between. The CDR3 reads CASSLSGTPSSYEQYF. Written as DNA, the CDR3 is TGTGCCAGCAGTTTATCCGGGACTCCTAGCTCCTACGAGCAGTACTTC.

The CDR3 reads CSARATGGLGGNTIYF. CDR3 DNA: TGCAGTGCTAGAGCGACCGGGGGCTTGGGTGGGAACACCATATATTTT. V is TRBV20-1 and J is TRBJ1-3; D is perhaps TRBD1 (6 bases). Germline CDR1 and CDR2: DFQATT and SNEGSKA (reference sequence). This CDR3 region has 16 residues. The germline V and J ends were trimmed by 1 base and 7 bases, with 20 bases remaining between them.

This clonotype was seen more than once but under ten times. The chain combines TRBV6-5 with TRBJ1-2; 7 nucleotides match TRBD1. The germline V gene encodes CDR1 MNHEY and CDR2 SVGAGI. The CDR3 totals 15 residues. The V gene end was trimmed by 0 bases and the J gene end by 4 bases; junction bases not matched to a gene: 5. Here the CDR3 DNA reads TGTGCCAGCAGTTACTCGGGCAGGGGGGGCTATGGCTACACCTTC. Translating it yields CASSYSGRGGYGYTF.

Only a few counts were recorded for this clonotype. The chain uses TRBV28 and TRBJ2-6; no definite D call. Between the trimmed V and J ends, which lost 8 bases and 4 bases, there was a span of 12 bases. Germline values: CDR1 MDHEN, CDR2 SYDVKM. The CDR3 consists of 14 residues. The CDR3 region is CASRSLSGANVLTF. The CDR3 DNA reads as TGTGCCAGCCGAAGTCTTTCGGGGGCCAACGTCCTGACTTTC.

The table lists this clonotype with a few counts. Compared with germline, one end of the junction differs, possibly owing to a read error. The chain employs TRBV12-3 or TRBV12-4 and TRBJ2-5, with TRBD2 as a possible D gene (5 bases). The CDR3 is 14 residues long. The CDR3 loop is CASILIAPQETQYF. The CDR3, as DNA: TGTGCCAGCATTTTAATAGCGCCTCAAGAGACCCAGTACTTC.

The chain uses TRBV12-3 or TRBV12-4 and TRBJ2-5; 12 nucleotides agree with TRBD2. CDR3 length: 15 amino acids. With V trimmed by 6 bases and J by 2 bases, 4 bases remained unmatched. CDR3 sequence reads: CASRSTSGRQETQYF. For the CDR3, the DNA is TGTGCCAGCAGGTCGACTAGCGGGAGACAAGAGACCCAGTACTTC.

V gene TRBV4-2 combines with J gene TRBJ2-1, with 7 bases lining up with TRBD1. CDR3 length: 16 residues. CDR1 and CDR2 (germline): LGHNA, YNFKEQ. V was pared by 5 bases and J by 9 bases, with 16 bases of the junction left unmatched. CDR3 nucleotide sequence: TGTGCCAGCAGCTCCCACCCTGAGGGGGCAGTAAGTGAGCAGTTCTTC. It yields the protein CASSSHPEGAVSEQFF.

There are a few counts of this clonotype. The CDR3 DNA reads TGCGCCAGCAGTTTGACACGGGATGGGTTTTCCGGGGAGCTGTTTTTT. As protein: CASSLTRDGFSGELFF. This chain connects TRBV5-1 to TRBJ2-2; D might be TRBD2 (5 bases). The CDR3 runs to 16 residues. Germline lookup yields CDR1 SGHRS and CDR2 YFSETQ. Trimming stripped 5 bases from V and 6 bases from J, with 20 bases between.